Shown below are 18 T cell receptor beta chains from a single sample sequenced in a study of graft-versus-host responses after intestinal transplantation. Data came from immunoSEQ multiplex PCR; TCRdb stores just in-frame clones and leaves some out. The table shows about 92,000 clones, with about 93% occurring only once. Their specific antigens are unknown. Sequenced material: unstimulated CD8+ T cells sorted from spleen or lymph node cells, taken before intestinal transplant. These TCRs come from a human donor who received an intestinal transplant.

This chain's CDR3 is CASSSGTAEETQYF. CDR3 sequence (DNA): TGTGCCAGCAGCTCGGGGACAGCGGAAGAGACCCAGTACTTC. The chain combines TRBV7-9 with TRBJ2-5; TRBD1 matches at 7 bases. This CDR3 spans 14 amino acids. The trim removed 4 bases at V and 3 bases at J, leaving 5 bases unmatched. The germline gives CDR1 SEHNR, CDR2 FQNEAQ (reference sequence).

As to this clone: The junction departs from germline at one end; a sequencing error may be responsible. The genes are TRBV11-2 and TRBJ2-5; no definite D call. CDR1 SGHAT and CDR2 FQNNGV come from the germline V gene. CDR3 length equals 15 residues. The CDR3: CASSSRVSVREAQYF. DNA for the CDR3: TGTGCCAGCAGCTCCCGAGTCAGTGTAAGAGAGGCCCAGTACTTC.

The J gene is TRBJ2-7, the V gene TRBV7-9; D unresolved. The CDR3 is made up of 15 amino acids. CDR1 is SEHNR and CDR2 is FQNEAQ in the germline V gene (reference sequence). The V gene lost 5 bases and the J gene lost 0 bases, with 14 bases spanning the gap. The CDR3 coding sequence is TGTGCCAGCAGCCCTCCGGGCGCGAGCTCCTACGAGCAGTACTTC. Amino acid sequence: CASSPPGASSYEQYF.

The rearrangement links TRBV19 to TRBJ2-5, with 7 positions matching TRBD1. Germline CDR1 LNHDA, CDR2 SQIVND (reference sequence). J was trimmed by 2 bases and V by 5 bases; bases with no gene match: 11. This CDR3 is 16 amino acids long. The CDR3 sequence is CASSPGTANPQETQYF. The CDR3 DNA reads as TGTGCCAGTAGTCCCGGGACAGCGAATCCTCAAGAGACCCAGTACTTC.

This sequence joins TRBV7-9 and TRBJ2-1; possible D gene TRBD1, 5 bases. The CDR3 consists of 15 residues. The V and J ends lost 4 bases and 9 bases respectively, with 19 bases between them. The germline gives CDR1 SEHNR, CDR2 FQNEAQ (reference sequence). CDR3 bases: TGTGCCAGCAGCTCCACAGGAAGCAAGGGTCCTGAGCAGTTCTTC. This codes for CASSSTGSKGPEQFF.

The CDR3 nucleotides are TGTGCCAGCAGCCCAGCGGGAGGGGCCTACAATGAGCAGTTCTTC. Translated: CASSPAGGAYNEQFF. The chain carries TRBV7-6 and TRBJ2-1; 10 bases align to TRBD2. Germline V CDR1 and CDR2: SGHVS, FNYEAQ. V lost 5 bases to trimming and J lost 2 bases; unmatched junction nucleotides: 3. CDR3 length equals 15 residues.

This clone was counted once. For the CDR3, the DNA is TGTGCCAGCAGCTTGGAGCTAGCAAGCAATGAGCAGTTCTTC. This codes for CASSLELASNEQFF. The chain carries TRBV5-5 and TRBJ2-1, with D maybe TRBD2 (5 bases). V dropped 0 bases and J dropped 6 bases, with 10 bases sitting between them. The CDR3 covers 14 residues. The germline gives CDR1 SGHKS, CDR2 YYEKEE (reference sequence).

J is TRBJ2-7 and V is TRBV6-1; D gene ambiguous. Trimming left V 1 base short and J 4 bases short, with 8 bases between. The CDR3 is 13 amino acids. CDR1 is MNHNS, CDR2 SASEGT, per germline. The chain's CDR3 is CASSEDSEYEQYF. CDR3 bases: TGTGCCAGCAGTGAAGACAGCGAATACGAGCAGTACTTC.

In DNA form, the CDR3 reads TGTGCCAGCAGCGGGACAGGGGTTGGCTACACCTTC. Translating it yields CASSGTGVGYTF. J is TRBJ1-2 and V is TRBV7-4; 10 positions agree with TRBD1. The germline V gene encodes CDR1 SGHVT and CDR2 SQSDAQ. With V trimmed by 5 bases and J by 7 bases, 1 base remained unmatched. The CDR3 consists of 12 residues.

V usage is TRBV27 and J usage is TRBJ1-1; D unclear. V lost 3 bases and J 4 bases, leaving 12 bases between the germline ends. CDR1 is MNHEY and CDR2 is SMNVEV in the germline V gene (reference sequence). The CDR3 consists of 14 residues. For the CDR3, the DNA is TGTGCCAGCAGTTTGCTTGGCGCAGTCACTGAAGCTTTCTTT. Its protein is CASSLLGAVTEAFF.

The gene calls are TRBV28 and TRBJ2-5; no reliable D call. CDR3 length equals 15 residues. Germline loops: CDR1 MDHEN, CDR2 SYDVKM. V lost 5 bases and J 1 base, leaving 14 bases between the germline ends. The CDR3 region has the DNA TGTGCCAGCAGTCCCCCTACAGAGTCCCAAGAGACCCAGTACTTC. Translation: CASSPPTESQETQYF.

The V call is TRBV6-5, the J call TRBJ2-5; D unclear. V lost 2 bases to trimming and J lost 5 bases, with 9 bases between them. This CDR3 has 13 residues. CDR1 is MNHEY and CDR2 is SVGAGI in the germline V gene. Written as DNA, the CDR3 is TGTGCCAGCAGTTACCCCTACGGGGAGACCCAGTACTTC. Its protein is CASSYPYGETQYF.

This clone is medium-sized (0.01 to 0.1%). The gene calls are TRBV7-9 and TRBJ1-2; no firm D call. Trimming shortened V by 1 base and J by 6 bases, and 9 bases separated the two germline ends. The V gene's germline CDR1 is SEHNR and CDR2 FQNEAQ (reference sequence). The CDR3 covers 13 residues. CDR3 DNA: TGTGCCAGCAGCTTAGTGATGAGGGATGGCTACACCTTC. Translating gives CASSLVMRDGYTF.

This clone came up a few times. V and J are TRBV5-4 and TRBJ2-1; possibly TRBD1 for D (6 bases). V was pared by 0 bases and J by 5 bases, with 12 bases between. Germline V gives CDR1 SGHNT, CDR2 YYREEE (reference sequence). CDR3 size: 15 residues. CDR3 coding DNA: TGTGCCAGCAGCTTGGGTGGGGGCGGAAACAATGAGCAGTTCTTC. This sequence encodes CASSLGGGGNNEQFF.

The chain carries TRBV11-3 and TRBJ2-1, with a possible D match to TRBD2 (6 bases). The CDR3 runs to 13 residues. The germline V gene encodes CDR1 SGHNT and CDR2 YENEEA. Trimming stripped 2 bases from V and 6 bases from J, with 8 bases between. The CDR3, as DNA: TGTGCCAGCAGCTTATACGGGGGCAATGAGCAGTTCTTC. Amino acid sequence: CASSLYGGNEQFF.

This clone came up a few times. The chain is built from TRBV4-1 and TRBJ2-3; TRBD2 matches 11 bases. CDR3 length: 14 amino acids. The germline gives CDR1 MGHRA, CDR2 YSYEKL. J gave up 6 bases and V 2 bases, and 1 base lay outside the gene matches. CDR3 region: CASSQRTSGDTQYF. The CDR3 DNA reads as TGCGCCAGCAGCCAAAGGACTAGCGGGGATACGCAGTATTTT.

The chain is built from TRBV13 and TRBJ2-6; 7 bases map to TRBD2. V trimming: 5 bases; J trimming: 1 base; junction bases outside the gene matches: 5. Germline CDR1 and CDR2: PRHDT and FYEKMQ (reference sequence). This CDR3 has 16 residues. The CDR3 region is CASSPGRISGANVLTF. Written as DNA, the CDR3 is TGTGCCAGCAGCCCCGGGAGGATATCTGGGGCCAACGTCCTGACTTTC.

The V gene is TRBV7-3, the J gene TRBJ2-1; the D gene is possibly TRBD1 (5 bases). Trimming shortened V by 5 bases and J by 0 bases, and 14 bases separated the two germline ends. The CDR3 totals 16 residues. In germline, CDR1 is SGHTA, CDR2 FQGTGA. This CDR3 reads CASSPDRGTSYNEQFF. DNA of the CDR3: TGTGCCAGCAGCCCTGATAGGGGAACCTCCTACAATGAGCAGTTCTTC. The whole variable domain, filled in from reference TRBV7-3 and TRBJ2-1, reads GAGVSQTPSNKVTEKGKYVELRCDPISGHTALYWYRQSLGQGPEFLIYFQGTGAADDSGLPNDRFFAVRPEGSVSTLKIQRTERGDSAVYLCASSPDRGTSYNEQFFGPGTRLTVL.